A selection of T cell receptor beta chains follows, all from one sample in a study of blood T cell repertoires in COVID-19. Some clones are missing from TCRdb's copy, which holds only in-frame ones; the method was immunoSEQ multiplex PCR. The data show approximately 240,000 clones, under 85% seen once. The sample taken for sequencing was peripheral blood. These receptors all come from a woman aged 25 to 45 with COVID-19, enrolled during active disease. The CDR3 runs from the conserved cysteine through the conserved F or W.

CDR3aa: CASSHAGQPNSPLHF
j_gene: TRBJ1-6
v_gene: TRBV4-1

CDR3aa: CASRGTSGKNEQFF
j_gene: TRBJ2-1
v_gene: TRBV2

CDR3aa: CASSQDERSGYTF
j_gene: TRBJ1-2
v_gene: TRBV4-3

CDR3aa: CASSQDGLAAETQYF
j_gene: TRBJ2-5
v_gene: TRBV3-1/TRBV3-2

CDR3aa: CATAPLAGGNNEQFF
j_gene: TRBJ2-1
v_gene: TRBV2

CDR3aa: CASSKGVEETQYF
j_gene: TRBJ2-5
v_gene: TRBV5-1

CDR3aa: CASSVGQANTEAFF
j_gene: TRBJ1-1
v_gene: TRBV11-3

CDR3aa: CSASGSSGSEETQYF
j_gene: TRBJ2-5
v_gene: TRBV20-1

CDR3aa: CASSQGRSNYGYTF
j_gene: TRBJ1-2
v_gene: TRBV4-3

CDR3aa: CASRQGEEQPQHF
j_gene: TRBJ1-5
v_gene: TRBV25-1

CDR3aa: CAWIKSGYEQYF
j_gene: TRBJ2-7
v_gene: TRBV30

CDR3aa: CASSPPVAGGQETQYF
j_gene: TRBJ2-5
v_gene: TRBV5-4

CDR3aa: CASSYGGATDTQYF
j_gene: TRBJ2-3
v_gene: TRBV4-1

CDR3aa: CASSDLGPRTYNEQFF
j_gene: TRBJ2-1
v_gene: TRBV25-1

CDR3aa: CASRNYGTGSTEAFF
j_gene: TRBJ1-1
v_gene: TRBV4-3

CDR3aa: CSVSDTEAFF
j_gene: TRBJ1-1
v_gene: TRBV20-1

CDR3aa: CASSPSTRNNEQFF
j_gene: TRBJ2-1
v_gene: TRBV5-4